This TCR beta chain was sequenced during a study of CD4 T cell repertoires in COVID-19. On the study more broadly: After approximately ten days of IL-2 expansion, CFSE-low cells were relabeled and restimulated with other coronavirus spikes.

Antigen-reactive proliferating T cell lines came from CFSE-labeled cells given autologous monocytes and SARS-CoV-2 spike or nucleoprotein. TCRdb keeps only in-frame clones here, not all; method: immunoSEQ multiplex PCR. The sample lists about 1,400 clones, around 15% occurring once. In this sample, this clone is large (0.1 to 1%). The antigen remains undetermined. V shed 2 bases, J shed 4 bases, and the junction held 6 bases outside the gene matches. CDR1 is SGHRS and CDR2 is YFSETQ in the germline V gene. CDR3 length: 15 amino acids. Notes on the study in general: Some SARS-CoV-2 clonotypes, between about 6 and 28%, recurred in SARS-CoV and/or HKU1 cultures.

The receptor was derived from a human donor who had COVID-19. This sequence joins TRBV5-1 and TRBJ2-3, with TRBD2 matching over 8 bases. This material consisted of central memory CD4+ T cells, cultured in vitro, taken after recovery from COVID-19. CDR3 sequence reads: CASSFSGGPADTQYF. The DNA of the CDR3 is TGCGCCAGCAGCTTCTCGGGAGGGCCAGCAGATACGCAGTATTTT.